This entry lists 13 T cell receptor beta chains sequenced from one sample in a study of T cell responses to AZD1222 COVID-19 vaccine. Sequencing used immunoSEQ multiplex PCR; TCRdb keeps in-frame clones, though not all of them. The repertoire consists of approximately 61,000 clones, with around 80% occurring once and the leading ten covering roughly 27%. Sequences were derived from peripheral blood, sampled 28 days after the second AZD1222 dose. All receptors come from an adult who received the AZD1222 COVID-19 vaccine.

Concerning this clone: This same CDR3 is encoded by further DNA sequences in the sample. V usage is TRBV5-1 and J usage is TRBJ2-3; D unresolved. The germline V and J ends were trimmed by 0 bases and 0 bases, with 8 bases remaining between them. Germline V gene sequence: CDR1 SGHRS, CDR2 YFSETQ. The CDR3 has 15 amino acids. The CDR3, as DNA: TGCGCCAGCAGCTTGGAAAGGGAAAGCACAGATACGCAGTATTTT. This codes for CASSLERESTDTQYF.

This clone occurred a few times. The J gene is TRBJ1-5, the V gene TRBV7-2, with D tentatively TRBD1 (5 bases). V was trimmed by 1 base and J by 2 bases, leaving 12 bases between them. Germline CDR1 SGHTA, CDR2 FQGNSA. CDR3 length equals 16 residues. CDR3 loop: CASSLVAGARNQPQHF. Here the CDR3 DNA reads TGTGCCAGCAGCTTAGTGGCCGGGGCGCGCAATCAGCCCCAGCATTTT. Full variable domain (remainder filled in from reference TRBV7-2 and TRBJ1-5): GAGVSQSPSNKVTEKGKDVELRCDPISGHTALYWYRQSLGQGLEFLIYFQGNSAPDKSGLPSDRFSAERTGGSVSTLTIQRTQQEDSAVYLCASSLVAGARNQPQHFGDGTRLSIL.

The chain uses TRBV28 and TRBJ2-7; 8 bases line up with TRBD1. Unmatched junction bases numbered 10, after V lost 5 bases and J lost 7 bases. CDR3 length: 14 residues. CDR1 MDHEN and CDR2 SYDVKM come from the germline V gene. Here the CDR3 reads CASSPRTGPWEQYF. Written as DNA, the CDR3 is TGTGCCAGCAGTCCCCGGACAGGGCCATGGGAGCAGTACTTC. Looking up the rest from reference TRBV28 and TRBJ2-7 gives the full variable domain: DVKVTQSSRYLVKRTGEKVFLECVQDMDHENMFWYRQDPGLGLRLIYFSYDVKMKEKGDIPEGYSVSREKKERFSLILESASTNQTSMYLCASSPRTGPWEQYFGPGTRLTVT.

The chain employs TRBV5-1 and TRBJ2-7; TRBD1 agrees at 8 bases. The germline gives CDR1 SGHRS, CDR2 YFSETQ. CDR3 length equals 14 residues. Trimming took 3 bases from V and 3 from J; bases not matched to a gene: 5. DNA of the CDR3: TGCGCCAGCAGCTACGGGACAGGAGACTACGAGCAGTACTTC. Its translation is CASSYGTGDYEQYF.

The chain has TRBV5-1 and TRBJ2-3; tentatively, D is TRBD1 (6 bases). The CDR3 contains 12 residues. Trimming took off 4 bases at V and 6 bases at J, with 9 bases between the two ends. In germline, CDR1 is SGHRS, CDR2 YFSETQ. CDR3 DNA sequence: TGCGCCAGCAGCCAGGGGATGGATACGCAGTATTTT. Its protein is CASSQGMDTQYF.

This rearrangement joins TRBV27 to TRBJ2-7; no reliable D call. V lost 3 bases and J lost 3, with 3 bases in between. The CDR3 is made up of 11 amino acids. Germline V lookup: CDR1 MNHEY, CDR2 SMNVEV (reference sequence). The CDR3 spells CASSFGYEQYF. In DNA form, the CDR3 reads TGTGCCAGCAGTTTTGGCTACGAGCAGTACTTC.

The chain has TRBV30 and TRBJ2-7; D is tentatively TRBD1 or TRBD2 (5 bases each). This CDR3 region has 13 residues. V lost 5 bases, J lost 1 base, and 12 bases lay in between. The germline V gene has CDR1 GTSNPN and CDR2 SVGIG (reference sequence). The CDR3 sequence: CAWEGRASYEQYF. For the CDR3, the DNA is TGTGCCTGGGAGGGCAGGGCATCCTACGAGCAGTACTTC.

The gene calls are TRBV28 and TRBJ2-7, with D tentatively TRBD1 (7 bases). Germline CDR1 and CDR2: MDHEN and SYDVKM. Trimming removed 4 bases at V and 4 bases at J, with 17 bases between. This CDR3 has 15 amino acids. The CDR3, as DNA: TGTGCCAGCAGTTCCCCTGGAGGGGGCCAGTACGAGCAGTACTTC. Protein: CASSSPGGGQYEQYF. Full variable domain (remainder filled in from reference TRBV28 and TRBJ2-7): DVKVTQSSRYLVKRTGEKVFLECVQDMDHENMFWYRQDPGLGLRLIYFSYDVKMKEKGDIPEGYSVSREKKERFSLILESASTNQTSMYLCASSSPGGGQYEQYFGPGTRLTVT.

CDR3 DNA sequence: TGTGCCAGCAGCTTAGGCCTGGGAGGCGCGGGGATAGAAGAGACCCAGTACTTC. Amino acid sequence: CASSLGLGGAGIEETQYF. The rearrangement uses TRBV13 and TRBJ2-5; possibly TRBD2 for D (6 bases). The germline gives CDR1 PRHDT, CDR2 FYEKMQ (reference sequence). V dropped 0 bases and J dropped 3 bases, with 20 bases sitting between them. The CDR3 runs 18 residues. The variable domain in full, completed from reference TRBV13 and TRBJ2-5, reads AAGVIQSPRHLIKEKRETATLKCYPIPRHDTVYWYQQGPGQDPQFLISFYEKMQSDKGSIPDRFSAQQFSDYHSELNMSSLELGDSALYFCASSLGLGGAGIEETQYFGPGTRLLVL.

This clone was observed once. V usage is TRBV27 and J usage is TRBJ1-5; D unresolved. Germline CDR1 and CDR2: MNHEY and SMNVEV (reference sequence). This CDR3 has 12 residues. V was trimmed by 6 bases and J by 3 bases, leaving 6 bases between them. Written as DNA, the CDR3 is TGTGCCAGCAGGCATCTCAATCAGCCCCAGCATTTT. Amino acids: CASRHLNQPQHF.

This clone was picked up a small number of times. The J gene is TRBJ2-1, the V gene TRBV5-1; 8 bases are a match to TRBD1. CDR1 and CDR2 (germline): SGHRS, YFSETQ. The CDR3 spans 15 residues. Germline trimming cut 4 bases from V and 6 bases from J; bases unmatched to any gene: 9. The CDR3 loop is CASSHGQGLPNEQFF. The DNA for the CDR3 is TGCGCCAGCAGCCACGGACAGGGATTACCCAATGAGCAGTTCTTC.

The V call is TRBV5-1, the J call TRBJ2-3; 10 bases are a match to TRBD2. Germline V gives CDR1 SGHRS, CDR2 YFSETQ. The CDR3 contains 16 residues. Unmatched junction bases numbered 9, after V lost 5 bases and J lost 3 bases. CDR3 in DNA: TGCGCCAGCAGTCGTCTAGCGGGAGAGTTTACAGATACGCAGTATTTT. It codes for CASSRLAGEFTDTQYF. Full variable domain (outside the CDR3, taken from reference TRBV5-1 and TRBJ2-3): KAGVTQTPRYLIKTRGQQVTLSCSPISGHRSVSWYQQTPGQGLQFLFEYFSETQRNKGNFPGRFSGRQFSNSRSEMNVSTLELGDSALYLCASSRLAGEFTDTQYFGPGTRLTVL.

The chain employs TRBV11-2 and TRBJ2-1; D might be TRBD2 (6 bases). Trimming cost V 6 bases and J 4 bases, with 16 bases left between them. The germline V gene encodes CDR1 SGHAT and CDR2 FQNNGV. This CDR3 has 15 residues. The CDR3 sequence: CASSPIGAGYNEQFF. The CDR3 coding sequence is TGTGCCAGCAGTCCCATCGGGGCGGGGTACAATGAGCAGTTCTTC.